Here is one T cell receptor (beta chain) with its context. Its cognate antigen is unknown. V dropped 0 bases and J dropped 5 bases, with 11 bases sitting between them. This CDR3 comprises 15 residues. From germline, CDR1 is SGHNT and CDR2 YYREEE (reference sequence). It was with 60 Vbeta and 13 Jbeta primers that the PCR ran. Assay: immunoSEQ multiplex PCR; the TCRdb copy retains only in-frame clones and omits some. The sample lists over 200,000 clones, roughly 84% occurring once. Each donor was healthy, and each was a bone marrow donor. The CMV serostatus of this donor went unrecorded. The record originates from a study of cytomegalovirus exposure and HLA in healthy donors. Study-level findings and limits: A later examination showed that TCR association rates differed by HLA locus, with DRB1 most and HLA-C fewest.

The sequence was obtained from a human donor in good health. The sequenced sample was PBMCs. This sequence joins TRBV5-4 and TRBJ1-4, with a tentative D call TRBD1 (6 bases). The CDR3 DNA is TGTGCCAGCAGCTTGGACAGGGAACAAAATGAAAAACTGTTTTTT. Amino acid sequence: CASSLDREQNEKLFF.